This T cell receptor beta chain derives from a study of post-analysis software for immune sequencing data. Looking at the study overall: Recorded subtypes: relapsing-remitting, secondary progressive, progressive-relapsing; some patients unannotated. General study points: Normalized Chao1 diversity in multiple sclerosis patients fell significantly below that of controls. A handful of TRBV segments appeared more often in patients than in controls, and TRBV5-6, TRBV5-1 and TRBV20-1 were among these. F measure showed strong co-clustering of same-batch samples.

Prepared libraries of TCR beta cDNA carried unique molecular identifiers. T cells numbering roughly 0.85 to 11 million gave rise to roughly 550,000 cDNA molecules. TCRdb recomputed calls from the PCR reads with MiXCR, one row per CDR3 protein. There are hundreds of thousands of distinct CDR3 sequences in the sample; under 55% occur only once, and about 12% lies in the top ten. Germline V CDR1 and CDR2: MDHEN, SYDVKM. V gave up 6 bases and J gave up 3 bases, with 15 bases separating them. The CDR3 loop spans 14 amino acids. This clonotype was seen a few times. No antigen is known for it. The TCR was taken from a girl aged 10-17 years with multiple sclerosis. This chain joins TRBV28 and TRBJ2-7; D ambiguous. What was sequenced was blood. The CDR3 bases are TGTGCCAGCAGCCGCCCGTTCGAGGACTACGAGCAGTACTTC. Protein: CASSRPFEDYEQYF.